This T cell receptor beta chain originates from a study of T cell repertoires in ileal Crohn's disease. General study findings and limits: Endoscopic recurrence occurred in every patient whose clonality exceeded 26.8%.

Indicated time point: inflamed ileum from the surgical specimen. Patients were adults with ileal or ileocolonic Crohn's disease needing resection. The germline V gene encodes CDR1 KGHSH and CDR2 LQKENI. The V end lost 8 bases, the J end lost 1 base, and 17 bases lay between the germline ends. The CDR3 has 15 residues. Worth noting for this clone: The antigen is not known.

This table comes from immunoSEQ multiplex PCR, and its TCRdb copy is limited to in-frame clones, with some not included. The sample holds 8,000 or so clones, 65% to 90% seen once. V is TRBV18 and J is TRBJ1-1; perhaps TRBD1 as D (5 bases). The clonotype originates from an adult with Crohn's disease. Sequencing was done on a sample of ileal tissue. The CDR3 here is CASTLGGGENTEAFF. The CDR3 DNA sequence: TGTGCCAGCACTCTGGGTGGGGGAGAGAACACTGAAGCTTTCTTT.